This T cell receptor beta chain was identified during a study of blood T cell repertoires in COVID-19. The germline CDR1 and CDR2 sequences are SGHTA and FQGNSA. V lost 3 bases and J lost 4; bases outside the gene matches: 8. The CDR3 length is 17 residues. Assay used: immunoSEQ multiplex PCR; TCRdb lists only in-frame clones, some missing. The data show approximately 260,000 clones, 70% to 90% seen once. V is TRBV7-2 and J is TRBJ2-2; 10 bases line up with TRBD2. This TCR was recovered from a woman in her forties who had recovered from COVID-19. The specimen sequenced was peripheral blood. CDR3 DNA sequence: TGTGCCAGCAGCTTTACTCCGGGACTAGCGCCCACCGGGGAGCTGTTTTTT. Encoded protein: CASSFTPGLAPTGELFF.